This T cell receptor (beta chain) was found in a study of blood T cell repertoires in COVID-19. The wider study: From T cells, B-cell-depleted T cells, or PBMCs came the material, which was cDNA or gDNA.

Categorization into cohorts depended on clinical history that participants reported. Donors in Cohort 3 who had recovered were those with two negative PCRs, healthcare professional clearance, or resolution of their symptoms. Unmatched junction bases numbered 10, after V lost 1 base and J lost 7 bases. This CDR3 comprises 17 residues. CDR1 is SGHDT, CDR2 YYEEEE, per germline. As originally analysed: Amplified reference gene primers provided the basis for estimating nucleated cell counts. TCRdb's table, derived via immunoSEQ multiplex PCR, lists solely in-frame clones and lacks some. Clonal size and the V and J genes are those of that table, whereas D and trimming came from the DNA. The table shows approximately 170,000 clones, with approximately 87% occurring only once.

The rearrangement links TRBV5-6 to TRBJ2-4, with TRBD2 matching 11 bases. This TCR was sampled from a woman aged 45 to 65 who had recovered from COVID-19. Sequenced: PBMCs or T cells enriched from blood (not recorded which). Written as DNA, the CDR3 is TGTGCCAGCAGCTTGCAAAGAAATAGCGGGGGGGCGAACATTCAGTACTTC. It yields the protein CASSLQRNSGGANIQYF.